Given below is one T cell receptor beta chain in context. The antigen is not known. This sample is part of a study of shared clonotypes between healthy human individuals. At the level of the study: Used for every donor were three CD4 naive, three CD4 memory, two CD8 naive and one CD8 memory plate. The study, taken as a whole, reports: Non-shared clonotypes had lower generation probabilities than clonotypes shared by all four sorted-subset donors. Genetic and exposure-history diversity was limited by the small donor number. A handful of donors showed sharing of about 5.5% of naive CD4 clonotypes.

Naive CD8 cells lacked CD45RO and underwent positive selection for CCR7, leaving out terminally differentiated effector memory CD45RA+ cells. Sequenced by immunoSEQ multiplex PCR; TCRdb stores in-frame clones only, minus some. The sample lists about 2 million clones; approximately 94% were seen once. The V gene lost 6 bases and the J gene lost 7 bases, with 18 bases spanning the gap. The CDR3 totals 13 residues. Germline lookup yields CDR1 SQVTM and CDR2 ANQGSEA. This chain links TRBV29-1 with TRBJ1-1; maybe TRBD1 (5 bases). The sample taken for sequencing was naive CD8+ T cells sorted from blood. The receptor was derived from a man aged 18-30 years in good health. The CDR3 bases are TGCAGCGTCCTCAGGACAACAGGTGATGAAGCTTTCTTT. This sequence encodes CSVLRTTGDEAFF.